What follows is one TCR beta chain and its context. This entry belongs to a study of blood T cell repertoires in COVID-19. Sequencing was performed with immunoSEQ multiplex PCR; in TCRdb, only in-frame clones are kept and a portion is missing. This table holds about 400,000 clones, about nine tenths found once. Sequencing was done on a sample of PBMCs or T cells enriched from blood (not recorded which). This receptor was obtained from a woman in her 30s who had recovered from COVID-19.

CDR3: CASSPGHGNEKLFF. CDR3 nucleotides: TGTGCCAGCAGCCCGGGACATGGAAATGAAAAACTGTTTTTT. The chain recombines TRBV7-8 with TRBJ1-4; a possible D gene is TRBD1 (6 bases). V lost 5 bases and J lost 5, with 12 bases in between. The CDR3 spans 14 residues. CDR1 is SGHVS, CDR2 FQNEAQ, per germline.